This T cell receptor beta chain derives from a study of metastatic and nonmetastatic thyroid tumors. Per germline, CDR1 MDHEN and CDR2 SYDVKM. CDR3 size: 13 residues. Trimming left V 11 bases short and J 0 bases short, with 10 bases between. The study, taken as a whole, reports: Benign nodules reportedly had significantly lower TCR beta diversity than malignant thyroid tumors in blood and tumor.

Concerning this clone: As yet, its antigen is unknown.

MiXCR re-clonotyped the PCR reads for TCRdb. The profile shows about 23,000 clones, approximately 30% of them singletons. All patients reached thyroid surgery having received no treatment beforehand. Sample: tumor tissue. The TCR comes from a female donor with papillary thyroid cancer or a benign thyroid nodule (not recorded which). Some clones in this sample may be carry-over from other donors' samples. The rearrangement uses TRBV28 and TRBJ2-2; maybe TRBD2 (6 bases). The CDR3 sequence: CAGGRSNTGELFF. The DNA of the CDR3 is TGTGCCGGGGGGAGATCGAACACCGGGGAGCTGTTTTTT.